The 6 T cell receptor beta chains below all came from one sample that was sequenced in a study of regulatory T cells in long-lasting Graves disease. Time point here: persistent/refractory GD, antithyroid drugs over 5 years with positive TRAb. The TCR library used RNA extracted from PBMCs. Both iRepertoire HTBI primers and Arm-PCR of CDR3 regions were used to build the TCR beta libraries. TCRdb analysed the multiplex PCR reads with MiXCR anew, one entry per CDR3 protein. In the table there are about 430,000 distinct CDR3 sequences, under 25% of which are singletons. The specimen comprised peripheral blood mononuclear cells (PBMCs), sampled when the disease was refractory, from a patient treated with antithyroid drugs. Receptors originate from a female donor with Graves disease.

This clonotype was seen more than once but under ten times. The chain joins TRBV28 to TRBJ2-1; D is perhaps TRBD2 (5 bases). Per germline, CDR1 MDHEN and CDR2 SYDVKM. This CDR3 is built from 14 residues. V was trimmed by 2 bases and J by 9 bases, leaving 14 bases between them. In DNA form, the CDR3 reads TGTGCCAGCAGTTTAGCCAACGGGGAGCGTGAGCAGTTCTTC. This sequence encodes CASSLANGEREQFF.

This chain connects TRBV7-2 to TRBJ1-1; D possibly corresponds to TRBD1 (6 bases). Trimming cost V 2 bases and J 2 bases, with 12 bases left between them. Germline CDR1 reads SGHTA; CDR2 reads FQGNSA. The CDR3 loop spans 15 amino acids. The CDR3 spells CASSLSPQGNTEAFF. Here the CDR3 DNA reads TGTGCCAGCAGCTTAAGTCCACAGGGAAACACTGAAGCTTTCTTT. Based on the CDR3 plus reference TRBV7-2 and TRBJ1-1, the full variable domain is GAGVSQSPSNKVTEKGKDVELRCDPISGHTALYWYRQSLGQGLEFLIYFQGNSAPDKSGLPSDRFSAERTGGSVSTLTIQRTQQEDSAVYLCASSLSPQGNTEAFFGQGTRLTVV.

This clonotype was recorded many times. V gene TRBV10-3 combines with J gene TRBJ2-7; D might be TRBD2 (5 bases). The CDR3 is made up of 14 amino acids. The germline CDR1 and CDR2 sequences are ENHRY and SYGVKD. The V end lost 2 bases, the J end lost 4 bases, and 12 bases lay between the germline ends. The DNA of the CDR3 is TGTGCCATCAGTGAGCCCGGTAGAGGGTACGAGCAGTACTTC. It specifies CAISEPGRGYEQYF.

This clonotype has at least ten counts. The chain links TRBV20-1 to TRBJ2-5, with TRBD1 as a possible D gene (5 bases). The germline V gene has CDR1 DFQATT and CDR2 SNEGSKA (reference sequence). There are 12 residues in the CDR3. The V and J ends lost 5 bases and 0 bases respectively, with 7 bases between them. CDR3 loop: CSAYRNQETQYF. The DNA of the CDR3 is TGCAGTGCTTACAGGAACCAAGAGACCCAGTACTTC.

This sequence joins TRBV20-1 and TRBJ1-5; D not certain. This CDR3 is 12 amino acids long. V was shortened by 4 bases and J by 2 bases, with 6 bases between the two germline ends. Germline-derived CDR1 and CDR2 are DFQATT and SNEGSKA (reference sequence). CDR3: CSAIDGNQPQHF. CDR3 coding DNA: TGCAGTGCTATAGATGGCAATCAGCCCCAGCATTTT.

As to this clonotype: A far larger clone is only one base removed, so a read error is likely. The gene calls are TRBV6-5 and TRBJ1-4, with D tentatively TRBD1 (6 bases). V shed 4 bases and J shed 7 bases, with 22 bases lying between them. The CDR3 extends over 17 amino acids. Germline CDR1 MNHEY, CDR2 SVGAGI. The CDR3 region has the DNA TGTGCCAGCAGTTGCTCGAGGTCCGCGGGAGGGGGTGAAAAACTGTTTTTT. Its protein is CASSCSRSAGGGEKLFF.